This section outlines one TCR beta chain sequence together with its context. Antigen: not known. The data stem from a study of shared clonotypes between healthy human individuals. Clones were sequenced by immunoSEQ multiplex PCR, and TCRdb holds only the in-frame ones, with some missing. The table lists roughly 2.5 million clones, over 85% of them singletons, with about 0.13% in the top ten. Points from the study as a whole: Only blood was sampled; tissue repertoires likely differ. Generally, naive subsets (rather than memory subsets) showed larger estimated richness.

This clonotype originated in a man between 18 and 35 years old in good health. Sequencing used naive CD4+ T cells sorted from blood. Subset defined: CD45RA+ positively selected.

The CDR3 here is CASGSTSGRGDEQFF. As DNA, the CDR3 is TGTGCCAGCGGATCGACTAGCGGGAGAGGGGATGAGCAGTTCTTC. The J gene is TRBJ2-1, the V gene TRBV2, with TRBD2 matching 12 bases. V lost 8 bases, J lost 8 bases, and 10 bases stayed unmatched. CDR3 length: 15 residues. The germline gives CDR1 SNHLY, CDR2 FYNNEI.